These 7 T cell receptor beta chains share one sample of origin, sequenced in a study of cytomegalovirus exposure and HLA in healthy donors. A multiplex PCR was run with 60 Vbeta primers and 13 Jbeta primers. Method: immunoSEQ multiplex PCR; TCRdb's copy keeps in-frame clones and lacks some. Here the sample spans more than 95,000 clones, under 90% being singletons. Sequenced input: PBMCs. The source of these receptors is a woman between 25 and 40 years old in good health and CMV-seronegative.

A single count supports this clone. The rearrangement uses TRBV28 and TRBJ2-5; tentative D call: TRBD2 (5 bases). This CDR3 is built from 13 residues. V was pared by 5 bases and J by 6 bases, with 13 bases between. Germline V gene lookup returns CDR1 MDHEN and CDR2 SYDVKM. The CDR3 bases are TGTGCCAGCAGTGTGGGGAGTTGGAAGACCCAGTACTTC. Protein sequence: CASSVGSWKTQYF.

This chain uses TRBV10-2 with TRBJ2-3; 11 nucleotides match TRBD2. The V and J ends lost 3 bases and 2 bases, in that order; junction bases with no gene match: 4. The CDR3 length is 16 residues. CDR1 and CDR2 (germline): WSHSY, SAAADI. For the CDR3, the DNA is TGCGCCAGCAGTGAACCGGGACTAGCGGTCACAGATACGCAGTATTTT. It codes for CASSEPGLAVTDTQYF.

This chain uses TRBV18 with TRBJ2-5; D not resolved. The CDR3 is 11 amino acids. Germline loops: CDR1 KGHSH, CDR2 LQKENI. V was trimmed by 6 bases and J by 3 bases, leaving 5 bases between them. CDR3 bases: TGTGCCAGCTCCCTAAAAGAGACCCAGTACTTC. Protein product: CASSLKETQYF.

This chain joins TRBV18 and TRBJ1-4, with a weak D call TRBD1 (6 bases). V lost 2 bases and J lost 3, with 10 bases in between. Per germline, CDR1 KGHSH and CDR2 LQKENI. The CDR3 contains 15 residues. The CDR3 loop is CASSPATGSNEKLFF. CDR3 sequence (DNA): TGTGCCAGCTCACCAGCGACAGGCTCTAATGAAAAACTGTTTTTT.

This clone was counted between two and nine times. The genes are TRBV5-1 and TRBJ2-2; 8 nucleotides match TRBD1. V lost 5 bases and J lost 4; bases outside the gene matches: 13. The CDR3 is 17 amino acids. From germline, CDR1 is SGHRS and CDR2 YFSETQ. CDR3: CASSRSPRGQGTGELFF. The DNA of the CDR3 is TGCGCCAGCAGTCGGAGCCCCAGGGGGCAGGGCACCGGGGAGCTGTTTTTT. The variable domain in full, with the rest retrieved from reference TRBV5-1 and TRBJ2-2, is KAGVTQTPRYLIKTRGQQVTLSCSPISGHRSVSWYQQTPGQGLQFLFEYFSETQRNKGNFPGRFSGRQFSNSRSEMNVSTLELGDSALYLCASSRSPRGQGTGELFFGEGSRLTVL.

The V and J genes are TRBV5-4 and TRBJ2-2; maybe TRBD2 (6 bases). There are 15 residues in the CDR3. The ends were cut back, 2 bases at V and 2 bases at J, with 10 bases in the middle. In germline, CDR1 is SGHNT, CDR2 YYREEE (reference sequence). CDR3 in DNA: TGTGCCAGCAGCTTTGGCGGGACCAACACCGGGGAGCTGTTTTTT. Its translation: CASSFGGTNTGELFF. The variable domain in full, with the rest retrieved from reference TRBV5-4 and TRBJ2-2, is ETGVTQSPTHLIKTRGQQVTLRCSSQSGHNTVSWYQQALGQGPQFIFQYYREEENGRGNFPPRFSGLQFPNYSSELNVNALELDDSALYLCASSFGGTNTGELFFGEGSRLTVL.

CDR3 in amino acids: CASSQPRCQPSEKLFF. The CDR3 region has the DNA TGCGCCAGCAGTCAACCCCGTTGCCAACCGAGTGAAAAACTGTTTTTT. This rearrangement joins TRBV23-1 to TRBJ1-4; D is unresolved. TRBV23-1 is assigned to the ORF class and has an uncertain function. This CDR3 comprises 16 residues. V lost 2 bases to trimming and J lost 7 bases, with 17 bases between them.